A single TCR beta chain is shown here with its context. No antigen is known for it. Unique molecular identifiers featured in each of the TCR beta cDNA libraries. There were 1 to 10 million T cells, and about 540,000 cDNA molecules came from them. TCRdb recomputed calls from the PCR reads with MiXCR, one row per CDR3 protein. The sample yields hundreds of thousands of distinct CDR3 sequences, more than 50% seen once. This sample is part of a study of post-analysis software for immune sequencing data. Study-level information: The study covered relapsing-remitting, secondary progressive and progressive-relapsing courses of multiple sclerosis. Findings and caveats of the study: Those with multiple sclerosis, the patient group, showed significantly lower normalized Chao1 diversity than controls. A handful of TRBV segments were significantly more frequent in patients than in controls. TRBV5-6, TRBV5-1 and TRBV20-1 were among these segments.

The CDR3 totals 18 residues. V dropped 5 bases and J dropped 0 bases, with 23 bases sitting between them. Looked up from germline, CDR1 is MNHNS and CDR2 is SASEGT. The sequenced sample consisted of blood. The TCR was taken from a girl aged 2 to 10 with multiple sclerosis. The chain uses TRBV6-1 and TRBJ2-7; no clear D. The CDR3 DNA follows: TGTGCCAGCAGTCCAACCCGACCACCTCTCTTAGACTCCTACGAGCAGTACTTC. This codes for CASSPTRPPLLDSYEQYF.